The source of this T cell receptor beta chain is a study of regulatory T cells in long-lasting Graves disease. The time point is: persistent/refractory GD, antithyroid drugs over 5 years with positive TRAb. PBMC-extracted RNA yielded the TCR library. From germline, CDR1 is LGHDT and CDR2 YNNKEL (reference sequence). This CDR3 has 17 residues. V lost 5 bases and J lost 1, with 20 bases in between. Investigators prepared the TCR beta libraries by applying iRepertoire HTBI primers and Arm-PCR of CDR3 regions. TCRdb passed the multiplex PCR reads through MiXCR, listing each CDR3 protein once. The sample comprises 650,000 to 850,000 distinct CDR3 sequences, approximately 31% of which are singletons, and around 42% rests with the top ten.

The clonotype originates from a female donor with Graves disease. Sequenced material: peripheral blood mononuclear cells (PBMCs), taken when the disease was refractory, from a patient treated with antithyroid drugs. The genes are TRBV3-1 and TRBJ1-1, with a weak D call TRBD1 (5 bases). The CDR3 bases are TGTGCCAGCAGCGCTCGACGAGGGGCCGTGAGGAACACTGAAGCTTTCTTT. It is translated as CASSARRGAVRNTEAFF.